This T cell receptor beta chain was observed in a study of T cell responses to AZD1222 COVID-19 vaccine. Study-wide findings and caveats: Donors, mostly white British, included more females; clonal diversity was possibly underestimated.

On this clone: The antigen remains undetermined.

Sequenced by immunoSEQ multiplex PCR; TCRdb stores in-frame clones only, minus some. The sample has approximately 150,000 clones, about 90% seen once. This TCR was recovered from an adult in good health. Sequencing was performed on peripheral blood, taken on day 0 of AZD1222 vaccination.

CDR3 loop: CASSGGEETQYF. CDR3 nucleotide sequence: TGTGCCAGCAGTGGGGGAGAAGAGACCCAGTACTTC. The V gene is TRBV28, the J gene TRBJ2-5; either TRBD1 or TRBD2 may supply D (5 bases each). The CDR3 covers 12 residues. Trimming took 5 bases from V and 3 from J, leaving 7 bases between them. Germline values: CDR1 MDHEN, CDR2 SYDVKM.